The 24 T cell receptor beta chains below were found in one sample sequenced in a study of preoperative IRX-2 immunotherapy in early breast cancer. Treatment noted: preoperative locoregional IRX-2 cytokine immunotherapy. Assay used: immunoSEQ multiplex PCR; TCRdb lists only in-frame clones, some missing. The sample lists about 2,700 clones, approximately 72% occurring once. The sample here was tumor tissue, taken before IRX-2 immunotherapy. The receptor set was obtained from a human donor with breast cancer.

This chain uses TRBV6-8 with TRBJ2-1; maybe TRBD2 (6 bases). The CDR3 runs 16 residues. The germline V gene encodes CDR1 MNHGY and CDR2 SAAAGT. Trimming took 6 bases from V and 4 from J, leaving 19 bases between them. Here the CDR3 reads CASSTPGGGVYNEQFF. The DNA of the CDR3 is TGTGCCAGCAGCACCCCCGGGGGAGGTGTGTACAATGAGCAGTTCTTC.

The chain joins TRBV29-1 to TRBJ1-2; 8 bases align to TRBD1. J gave up 4 bases and V 3 bases, and 13 bases lay outside the gene matches. Germline V lookup: CDR1 SQVTM, CDR2 ANQGSEA. This CDR3 is built from 16 residues. The CDR3 region is CSVDRPGGDGIYGYTF. CDR3 nucleotide sequence: TGCAGCGTTGACCGGCCAGGGGGCGACGGGATCTATGGCTACACCTTC.

The V gene is TRBV6-8, the J gene TRBJ2-7; 9 positions match TRBD1. The V gene's germline CDR1 is MNHGY and CDR2 SAAAGT. The CDR3 consists of 14 residues. V lost 7 bases and J lost 5; bases outside the gene matches: 9. In DNA form, the CDR3 reads TGTGCCAGCACCATCCGGGACAGGGTAAACGAGCAGTACTTC. Its protein product is CASTIRDRVNEQYF.

Only one count was recorded for this clone. The rearrangement links TRBV30 to TRBJ1-1, with TRBD1 matching over 9 bases. This CDR3 region has 17 residues. In germline, CDR1 is GTSNPN, CDR2 SVGIG (reference sequence). The V segment lost 4 bases and the J segment 2 bases; nucleotides outside the gene matches: 14. The CDR3 nucleotides are TGTGCCTGGACCCCGCAGGGACAGGGTGTTGGAAACACTGAAGCTTTCTTT. This codes for CAWTPQGQGVGNTEAFF.

The gene calls are TRBV30 and TRBJ1-1; D gene uncertain. Germline CDR1 reads GTSNPN; CDR2 reads SVGIG (reference sequence). This CDR3 is built from 13 residues. The V gene lost 5 bases and the J gene lost 11 bases, with 21 bases spanning the gap. The CDR3 coding sequence is TGTGCCTGGGTGAAGTCTTTTTCCAGTGCGGCTTTCTTT. Amino acids: CAWVKSFSSAAFF.

The chain links TRBV6-8 to TRBJ1-3; 7 nucleotides align to TRBD1. Germline loops: CDR1 MNHGY, CDR2 SAAAGT. The CDR3 spans 14 residues. V lost 4 bases to trimming and J lost 0 bases; unmatched junction nucleotides: 0. The CDR3 DNA sequence: TGTGCCAGCAGTTGGACAGGCTCTGGAAACACCATATATTTT. Its protein product is CASSWTGSGNTIYF.

The chain couples TRBV28 to TRBJ1-4; D is unclear. The CDR3 spans 14 residues. CDR1 and CDR2 from the germline V gene are MDHEN and SYDVKM. The V gene lost 3 bases and the J gene lost 2 bases, with 7 bases spanning the gap. In DNA form, the CDR3 reads TGTGCCAGCAGTTTTGGAGGCACTAATGAAAAACTGTTTTTT. It yields the protein CASSFGGTNEKLFF. Full variable domain (outside the CDR3, taken from reference TRBV28 and TRBJ1-4): DVKVTQSSRYLVKRTGEKVFLECVQDMDHENMFWYRQDPGLGLRLIYFSYDVKMKEKGDIPEGYSVSREKKERFSLILESASTNQTSMYLCASSFGGTNEKLFFGSGTQLSVL.

This chain links TRBV19 with TRBJ1-4; the D gene is possibly TRBD1 (6 bases). Trimming shortened V by 4 bases and J by 8 bases, and 20 bases separated the two germline ends. In germline, CDR1 is LNHDA, CDR2 SQIVND (reference sequence). This CDR3 spans 16 amino acids. The CDR3 nucleotides read TGTGCCAGTAGTAGTCCCGGGACAAGGGGAGACGAAAAACTGTTTTTT. This codes for CASSSPGTRGDEKLFF.

The chain is built from TRBV6-8 and TRBJ1-1, with D possibly TRBD1 on 5 matching bases. The V gene lost 7 bases and the J gene lost 3 bases, with 15 bases spanning the gap. The length of the CDR3 is 14 residues. Germline assignment: CDR1 MNHGY and CDR2 SAAAGT. DNA of the CDR3: TGTGCCAGCATGCGGTCGGCCAGGGACACTGAAGCTTTCTTT. Encoded protein: CASMRSARDTEAFF.

The rearrangement joins TRBV19 to TRBJ1-2, with 8 nucleotides matching TRBD1. Germline CDR1 and CDR2: LNHDA and SQIVND (reference sequence). V lost 3 bases and J lost 4; bases outside the gene matches: 7. The CDR3 sequence is 15 residues long. The CDR3 sequence: CASSILGQGGYGYTF. Written as DNA, the CDR3 is TGTGCCAGTAGTATCCTTGGACAGGGCGGCTATGGCTACACCTTC.

Of note for this clone: No DNA is shown, since the ends of the CDR3 on it are uncertain; the CDR3 is the one TCRdb lists. The rearrangement links TRBV11-3 to TRBJ2-2; TRBD1, as called in the table, went unchecked against the DNA. Germline CDR1 is SGHNT and CDR2 is YENEEA. The CDR3 has 18 amino acids, counting both end residues. The CDR3 protein is CASSSFGPGDGLTGELFF.

V gene TRBV23-1 combines with J gene TRBJ1-4; 7 bases are a match to TRBD1. TRBV23-1 is assigned to the ORF class and has an uncertain function. The junction had 8 bases not matched to a gene; V was cut back by 6 bases and J by 4 bases. The CDR3 runs 15 residues. CDR3 residues: CASSQKQGSNEKLFF. The CDR3 DNA reads as TGCGCCAGCAGCCAAAAACAGGGGAGTAATGAAAAACTGTTTTTT.

J is TRBJ2-5 and V is TRBV7-4; 12 nucleotides match TRBD2. The trim removed 5 bases at V and 9 bases at J, leaving 4 bases unmatched. The CDR3 covers 13 residues. CDR1 SGHVT and CDR2 SQSDAQ come from the germline V gene. CDR3 region: CASSRTSGAAQYF. The CDR3 DNA follows: TGTGCCAGCAGCCGGACTAGCGGGGCGGCCCAGTACTTC. The full variable domain, with the rest looked up from reference TRBV7-4 and TRBJ2-5, is GAGVSQSPRYKVAKRGRDVALRCDSISGHVTLYWYRQTLGQGSEVLTYSQSDAQRDKSGRPSGRFSAERPERSVSTLKIQRTEQGDSAVYLCASSRTSGAAQYFGPGTRLLVL.

This rearrangement joins TRBV5-1 to TRBJ2-7, with 8 bases lining up with TRBD2. The germline V gene has CDR1 SGHRS and CDR2 YFSETQ. This CDR3 contains 14 residues. V shed 6 bases and J 3 bases; nucleotides not matched to a gene: 8. CDR3 sequence (DNA): TGCGCCAGCAAACCGGGACTAGTTGGCTACGAGCAGTACTTC. As protein: CASKPGLVGYEQYF.

This clone was detected once. The chain is built from TRBV6-8 and TRBJ2-7; D tentatively reads TRBD1 or TRBD2 (5 bases each). Germline assignment: CDR1 MNHGY and CDR2 SAAAGT. The V end lost 6 bases, the J end lost 2 bases, and 17 bases lay between the germline ends. The length of the CDR3 is 15 residues. In nucleotides, the CDR3 is TGTGCCAGCAGCTTTACGGGGACCGGGGCCTACGAGCAGTACTTC. This codes for CASSFTGTGAYEQYF.

The rearrangement uses TRBV6-8 and TRBJ1-1; no definite D call. The germline CDR1 and CDR2 sequences are MNHGY and SAAAGT. Trimming took off 7 bases at V and 4 bases at J, with 10 bases between the two ends. The CDR3 is 12 amino acids. CDR3 residues: CASTPGVTEAFF. The CDR3 DNA reads TGTGCCAGCACTCCAGGCGTCACTGAAGCTTTCTTT.

J is TRBJ1-1 and V is TRBV6-8; no reliable D call. Germline-derived CDR1 and CDR2 are MNHGY and SAAAGT. Deletions cut 5 bases from V and 0 bases from J, with 7 bases between. This CDR3 comprises 13 residues. CDR3 amino acids: CASSAGVNTEAFF. CDR3 coding DNA: TGTGCCAGCAGTGCCGGGGTGAACACTGAAGCTTTCTTT.

The CDR3: CASSGHRVKGTEAFF. CDR3 bases: TGTGCCAGCAGTGGACACAGGGTGAAGGGCACTGAAGCTTTCTTT. The chain carries TRBV6-8 and TRBJ1-1; possibly TRBD1 for D (6 bases). CDR1 is MNHGY, CDR2 SAAAGT, per germline. Trimming stripped 5 bases from V and 4 bases from J, with 17 bases between. This CDR3 has 15 amino acids.

The chain employs TRBV11-3 and TRBJ1-6, with 9 bases identical to TRBD1. Germline CDR1 reads SGHNT; CDR2 reads YENEEA. The CDR3 contains 17 residues. J gave up 7 bases and V 5 bases, and 12 bases lay outside the gene matches. The chain's CDR3 is CASSTPWTGAGNSPLHF. CDR3 bases: TGTGCCAGCAGCACCCCCTGGACAGGGGCAGGGAATTCACCCCTCCACTTT. The full variable domain, completed using reference TRBV11-3 and TRBJ1-6, is EAGVVQSPRYKIIEKKQPVAFWCNPISGHNTLYWYLQNLGQGPELLIRYENEEAVDDSQLPKDRFSAERLKGVDSTLKIQPAELGDSAVYLCASSTPWTGAGNSPLHFGNGTRLTVT.

This clone has a single count. The chain recombines TRBV6-8 with TRBJ2-3; D is ambiguous. Germline CDR1 MNHGY, CDR2 SAAAGT. Trimming pared 6 bases from V and 4 bases from J, leaving 23 bases between. The length of the CDR3 is 17 residues. The CDR3 spells CASRVLYIWERSDTQYF. The CDR3 bases are TGTGCCAGCAGGGTTCTGTATATATGGGAAAGGTCAGATACGCAGTATTTT.

The rearrangement joins TRBV7-6 to TRBJ2-5, with 8 bases aligning to TRBD2. With V trimmed by 6 bases and J by 5 bases, 8 bases remained unmatched. Germline V lookup: CDR1 SGHVS, CDR2 FNYEAQ. This CDR3 spans 14 amino acids. In DNA, the CDR3 is TGTGCCAGCAGTACTAGCGGTGGGGGGGAGACCCAGTACTTC. As protein: CASSTSGGGETQYF.

The chain is built from TRBV11-3 and TRBJ2-1; 9 bases map to TRBD2. This CDR3 has 16 amino acids. V lost 4 bases and J lost 8; bases outside the gene matches: 12. The germline gives CDR1 SGHNT, CDR2 YENEEA. The CDR3 DNA reads TGTGCCAGCAGCTCCAGAGCGGGGGGTGCGTTCGATGAGCAGTTCTTC. It codes for CASSSRAGGAFDEQFF.

This chain connects TRBV6-8 to TRBJ1-2, with 7 bases matching TRBD1. J was trimmed by 5 bases and V by 4 bases; bases with no gene match: 7. This CDR3 contains 14 residues. In germline, CDR1 is MNHGY, CDR2 SAAAGT. CDR3 amino acids: CASSSSTGKYGYTF. CDR3 bases: TGTGCCAGCAGTTCCTCGACAGGGAAGTATGGCTACACCTTC.

This clone was observed once. The chain couples TRBV19 to TRBJ2-7; D assignment may be TRBD1 or TRBD2 (6 bases each). From germline, CDR1 is LNHDA and CDR2 SQIVND (reference sequence). This CDR3 has 13 amino acids. Trimming cost V 11 bases and J 0 bases, with 14 bases left between them. The CDR3 is CASKGGISYEQYF. CDR3 DNA: TGTGCCTCCAAGGGGGGTATCTCCTACGAGCAGTACTTC.